This TCR beta chain is drawn from a study of CD8 T cells in Susac syndrome. The CDR3 runs to 14 residues. Trimming stripped 3 bases from V and 0 bases from J, with 10 bases between. Germline V gene data show CDR1 as DFQATT and CDR2 as SNEGSKA (reference sequence). Random-hexamer reverse transcription was applied to roughly 0.5 to 1 ug RNA. An immunoSEQ multiplex PCR generated amplified TCR beta CDR3 products spanning 54 Vbeta and 13 Jbeta. TCRdb redid the calling of the immunoSEQ multiplex PCR reads with MiXCR, one entry per CDR3 protein. The table has approximately 150,000 distinct CDR3 sequences, roughly 92% seen once.

Sequencing was performed on CD4+ T cells from PBMCs. The receptor comes from a human donor with multiple sclerosis. The V gene is TRBV20-1, the J gene TRBJ2-3; D remains ambiguous. CDR3 sequence (DNA): TGCAGTGCTAGGGGCATGCTAAGCACAGATACGCAGTATTTT. Translated: CSARGMLSTDTQYF.